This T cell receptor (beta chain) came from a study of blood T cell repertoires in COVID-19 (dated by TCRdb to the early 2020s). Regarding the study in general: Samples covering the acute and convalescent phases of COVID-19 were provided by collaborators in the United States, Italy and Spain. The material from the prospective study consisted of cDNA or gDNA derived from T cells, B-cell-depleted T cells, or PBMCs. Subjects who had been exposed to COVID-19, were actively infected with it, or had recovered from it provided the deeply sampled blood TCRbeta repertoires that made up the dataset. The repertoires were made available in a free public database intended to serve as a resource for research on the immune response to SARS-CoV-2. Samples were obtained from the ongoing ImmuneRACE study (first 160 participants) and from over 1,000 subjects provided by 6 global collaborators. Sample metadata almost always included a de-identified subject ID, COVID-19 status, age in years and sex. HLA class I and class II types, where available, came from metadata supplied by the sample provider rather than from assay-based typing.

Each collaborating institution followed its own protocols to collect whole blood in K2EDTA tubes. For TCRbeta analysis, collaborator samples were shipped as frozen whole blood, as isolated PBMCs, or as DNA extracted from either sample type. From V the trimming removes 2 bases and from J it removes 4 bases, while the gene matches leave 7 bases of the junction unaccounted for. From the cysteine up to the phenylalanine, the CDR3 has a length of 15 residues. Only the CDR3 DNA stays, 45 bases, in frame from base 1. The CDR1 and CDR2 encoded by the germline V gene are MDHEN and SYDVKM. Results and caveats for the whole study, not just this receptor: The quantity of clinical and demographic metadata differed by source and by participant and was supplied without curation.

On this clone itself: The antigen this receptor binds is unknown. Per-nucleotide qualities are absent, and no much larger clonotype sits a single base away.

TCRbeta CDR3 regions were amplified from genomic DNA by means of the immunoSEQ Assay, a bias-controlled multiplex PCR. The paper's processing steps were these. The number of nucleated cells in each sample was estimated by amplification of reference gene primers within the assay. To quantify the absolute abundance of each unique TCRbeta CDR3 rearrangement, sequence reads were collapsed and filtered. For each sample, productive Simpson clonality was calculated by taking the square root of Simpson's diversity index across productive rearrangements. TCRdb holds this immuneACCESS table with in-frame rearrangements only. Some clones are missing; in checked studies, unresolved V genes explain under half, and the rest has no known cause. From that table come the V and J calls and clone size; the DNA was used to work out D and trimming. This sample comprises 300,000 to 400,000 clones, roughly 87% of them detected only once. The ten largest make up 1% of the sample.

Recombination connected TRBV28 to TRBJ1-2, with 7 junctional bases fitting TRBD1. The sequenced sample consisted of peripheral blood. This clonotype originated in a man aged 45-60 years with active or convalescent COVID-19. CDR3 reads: CASSLTGVEGYGYTF. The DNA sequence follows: TGTGCCAGCAGTTTAACAGGGGTCGAGGGCTATGGCTACACCTTC.